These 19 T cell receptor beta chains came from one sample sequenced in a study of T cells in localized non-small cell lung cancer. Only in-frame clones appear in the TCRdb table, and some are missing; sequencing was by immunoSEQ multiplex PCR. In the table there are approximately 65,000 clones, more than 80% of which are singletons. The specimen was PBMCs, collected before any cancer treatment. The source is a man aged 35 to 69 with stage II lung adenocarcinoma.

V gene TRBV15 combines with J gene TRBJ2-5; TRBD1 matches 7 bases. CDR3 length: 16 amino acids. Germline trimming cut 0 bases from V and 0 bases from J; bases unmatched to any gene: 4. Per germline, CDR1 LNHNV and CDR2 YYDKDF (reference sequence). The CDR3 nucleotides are TGTGCCACCAGCAGAGATACAGGGGTGGACCAAGAGACCCAGTACTTC. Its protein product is CATSRDTGVDQETQYF. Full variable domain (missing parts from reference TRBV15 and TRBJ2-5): DAMVIQNPRYQVTQFGKPVTLSCSQTLNHNVMYWYQQKSSQAPKLLFHYYDKDFNNEADTPDNFQSRRPNTSFCFLDIRSPGLGDTAMYLCATSRDTGVDQETQYFGPGTRLLVL.

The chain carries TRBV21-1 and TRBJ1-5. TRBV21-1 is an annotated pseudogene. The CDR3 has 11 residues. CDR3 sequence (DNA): TGTGCCAGCAGCAAAATAGAGCCCCAGCATTTT. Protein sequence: CASSKIEPQHF.

CDR3 in amino acids: CASSLSPGLNYGYTF. The CDR3, as DNA: TGTGCCAGCAGTTTGAGTCCCGGGCTTAACTATGGCTACACCTTC. The V and J genes are TRBV27 and TRBJ1-2; D remains unclear. The CDR3 runs to 15 residues. Germline lookup yields CDR1 MNHEY and CDR2 SMNVEV (reference sequence). The V end was cut by 3 bases, the J end by 1 base, with 12 bases between.

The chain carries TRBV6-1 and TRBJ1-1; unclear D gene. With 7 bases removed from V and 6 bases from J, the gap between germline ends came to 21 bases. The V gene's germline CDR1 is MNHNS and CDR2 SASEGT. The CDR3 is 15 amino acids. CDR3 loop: CASTRSGERAAEAFF. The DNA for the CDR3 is TGTGCCAGCACTCGAAGCGGGGAGAGGGCGGCTGAAGCTTTCTTT.

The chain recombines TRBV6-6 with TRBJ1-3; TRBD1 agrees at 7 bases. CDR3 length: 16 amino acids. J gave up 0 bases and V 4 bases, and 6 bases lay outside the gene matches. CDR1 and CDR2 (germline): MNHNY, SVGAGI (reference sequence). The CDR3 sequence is CASSFGQVISGNTIYF. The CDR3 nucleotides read TGTGCCAGCAGTTTCGGACAGGTCATCTCTGGAAACACCATATATTTT.

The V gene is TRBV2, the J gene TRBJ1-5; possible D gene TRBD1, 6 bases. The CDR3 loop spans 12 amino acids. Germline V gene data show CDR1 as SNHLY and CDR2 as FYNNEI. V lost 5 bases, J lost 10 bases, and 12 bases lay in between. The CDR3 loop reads CASSWTDSPQHF. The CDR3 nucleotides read TGTGCCAGCAGTTGGACAGATAGTCCCCAGCATTTT.

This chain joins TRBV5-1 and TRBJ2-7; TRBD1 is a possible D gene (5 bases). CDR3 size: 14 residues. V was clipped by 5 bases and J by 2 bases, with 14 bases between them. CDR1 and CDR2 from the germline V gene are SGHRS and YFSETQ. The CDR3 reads CASSSSTATYEQYF. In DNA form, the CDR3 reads TGCGCCAGCAGTTCCTCGACAGCCACCTACGAGCAGTACTTC.

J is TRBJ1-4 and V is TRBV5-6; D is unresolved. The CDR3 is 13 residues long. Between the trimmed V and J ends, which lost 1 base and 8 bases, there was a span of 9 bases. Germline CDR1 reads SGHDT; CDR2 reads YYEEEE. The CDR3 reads CASSLIAAEKLFF. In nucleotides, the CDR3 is TGTGCCAGCAGCTTGATCGCAGCGGAAAAACTGTTTTTT. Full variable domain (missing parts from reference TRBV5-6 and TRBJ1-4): DAGVTQSPTHLIKTRGQQVTLRCSPKSGHDTVSWYQQALGQGPQFIFQYYEEEERQRGNFPDRFSGHQFPNYSSELNVNALLLGDSALYLCASSLIAAEKLFFGSGTQLSVL.

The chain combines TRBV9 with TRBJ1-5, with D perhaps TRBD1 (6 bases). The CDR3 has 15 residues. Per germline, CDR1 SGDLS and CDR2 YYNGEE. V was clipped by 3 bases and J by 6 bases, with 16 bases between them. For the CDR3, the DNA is TGTGCCAGCAGCGCGTCGGGGGGCCCGGCTCAGCCCCAGCATTTT. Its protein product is CASSASGGPAQPQHF.

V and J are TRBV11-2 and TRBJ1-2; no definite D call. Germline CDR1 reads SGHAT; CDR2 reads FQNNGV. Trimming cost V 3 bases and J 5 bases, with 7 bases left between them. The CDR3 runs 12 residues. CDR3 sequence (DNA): TGTGCCAGCAGCTTTCCGGGGTATGGCTACACCTTC. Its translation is CASSFPGYGYTF.

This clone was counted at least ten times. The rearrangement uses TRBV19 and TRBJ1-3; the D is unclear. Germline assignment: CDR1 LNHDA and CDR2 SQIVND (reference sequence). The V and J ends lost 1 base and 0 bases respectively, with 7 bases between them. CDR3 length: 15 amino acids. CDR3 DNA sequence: TGTGCCAGTAGTATAGCTTCGGGCTCTGGAAACACCATATATTTT. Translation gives CASSIASGSGNTIYF.

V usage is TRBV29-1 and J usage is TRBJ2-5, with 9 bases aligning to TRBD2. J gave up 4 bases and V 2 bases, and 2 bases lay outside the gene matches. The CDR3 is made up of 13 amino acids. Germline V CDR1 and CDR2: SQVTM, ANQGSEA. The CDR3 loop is CSVELAGPETQYF. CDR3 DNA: TGCAGCGTTGAACTAGCGGGGCCAGAGACCCAGTACTTC. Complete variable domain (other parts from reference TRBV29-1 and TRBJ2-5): SAVISQKPSRDICQRGTSLTIQCQVDSQVTMMFWYRQQPGQSLTLIATANQGSEATYESGFVIDKFPISRPNLTFSTLTVSNMSPEDSSIYLCSVELAGPETQYFGPGTRLLVL.

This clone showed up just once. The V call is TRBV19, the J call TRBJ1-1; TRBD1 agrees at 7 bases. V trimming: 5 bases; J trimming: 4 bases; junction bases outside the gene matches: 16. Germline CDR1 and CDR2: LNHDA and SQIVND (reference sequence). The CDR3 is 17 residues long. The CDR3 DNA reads TGTGCCAGTAGTGAACGGGACAGCCACCGGCGAGGCACTGAAGCTTTCTTT. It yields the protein CASSERDSHRRGTEAFF.

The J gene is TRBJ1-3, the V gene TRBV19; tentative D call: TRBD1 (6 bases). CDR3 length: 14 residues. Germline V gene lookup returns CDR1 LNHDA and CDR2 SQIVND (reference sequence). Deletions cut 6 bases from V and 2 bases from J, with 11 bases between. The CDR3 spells CASSKGGAGNTIYF. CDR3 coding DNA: TGTGCCAGTAGCAAGGGGGGAGCTGGAAACACCATATATTTT. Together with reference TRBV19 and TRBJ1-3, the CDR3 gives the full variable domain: DGGITQSPKYLFRKEGQNVTLSCEQNLNHDAMYWYRQDPGQGLRLIYYSQIVNDFQKGDIAEGYSVSREKKESFPLTVTSAQKNPTAFYLCASSKGGAGNTIYFGEGSWLTVV.

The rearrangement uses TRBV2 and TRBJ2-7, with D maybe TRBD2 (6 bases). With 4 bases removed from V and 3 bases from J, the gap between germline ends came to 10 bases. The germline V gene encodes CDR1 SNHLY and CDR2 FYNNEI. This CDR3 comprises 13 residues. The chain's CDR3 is CASSGTGDYEQYF. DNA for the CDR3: TGTGCCAGCAGTGGTACGGGGGACTACGAGCAGTACTTC.

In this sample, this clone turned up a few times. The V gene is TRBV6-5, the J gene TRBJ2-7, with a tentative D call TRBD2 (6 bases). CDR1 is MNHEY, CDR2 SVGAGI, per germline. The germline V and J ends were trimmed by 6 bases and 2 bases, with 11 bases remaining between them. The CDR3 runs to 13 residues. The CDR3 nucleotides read TGTGCCAGCAGCTACCGGAGGGCCTACGAGCAGTACTTC. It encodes CASSYRRAYEQYF.

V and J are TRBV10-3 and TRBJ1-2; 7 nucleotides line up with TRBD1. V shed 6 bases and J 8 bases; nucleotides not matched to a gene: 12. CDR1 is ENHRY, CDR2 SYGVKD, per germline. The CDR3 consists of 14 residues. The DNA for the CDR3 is TGTGCCATCAGGAACTCCGGGACAGTTGACGGCTACACCTTC. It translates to CAIRNSGTVDGYTF.

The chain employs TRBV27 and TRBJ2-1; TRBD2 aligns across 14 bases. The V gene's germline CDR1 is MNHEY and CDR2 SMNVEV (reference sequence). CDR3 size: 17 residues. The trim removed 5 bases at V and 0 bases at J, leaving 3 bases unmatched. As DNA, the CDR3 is TGTGCCAGCAGTCGTGGGACTAGCGGGAGCTCCTACAATGAGCAGTTCTTC. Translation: CASSRGTSGSSYNEQFF.

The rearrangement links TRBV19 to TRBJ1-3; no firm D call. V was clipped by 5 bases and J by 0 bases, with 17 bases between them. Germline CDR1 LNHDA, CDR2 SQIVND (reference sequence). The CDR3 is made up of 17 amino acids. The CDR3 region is CASSPNPNLSSGNTIYF. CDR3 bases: TGTGCCAGTAGTCCGAACCCCAATTTGAGCTCTGGAAACACCATATATTTT.